What follows describes a single TCR beta chain. The method was immunoSEQ multiplex PCR; TCRdb's version includes in-frame clones alone and lacks a portion of them. The profile shows about 190,000 clones, less than 90% of them singletons. This CDR3 is built from 16 residues. Trimming took off 1 base at V and 6 bases at J, with 13 bases between the two ends. Germline V lookup: CDR1 MDHEN, CDR2 SYDVKM. The data were obtained in a study of blood T cell repertoires in COVID-19. At the level of the study: Acute and convalescent COVID-19 specimens originated in the United States, Italy and Spain.

What was sequenced was peripheral blood. The source is a young man with acute or convalescent COVID-19. The rearrangement joins TRBV28 to TRBJ1-6, with D hard to call. CDR3 bases: TGTGCCAGCAGTTTATTATCCCAACCGAGTAATTCACCCCTCCACTTT. Protein: CASSLLSQPSNSPLHF. Full variable domain (missing parts from reference TRBV28 and TRBJ1-6): DVKVTQSSRYLVKRTGEKVFLECVQDMDHENMFWYRQDPGLGLRLIYFSYDVKMKEKGDIPEGYSVSREKKERFSLILESASTNQTSMYLCASSLLSQPSNSPLHFGNGTRLTVT.